This T cell receptor beta chain was obtained from a study of blood T cell repertoires in COVID-19. Study processing details: Reference gene primer amplification gave nucleated cell count estimates. Only in-frame clones appear in the TCRdb table, and some are missing; sequencing was by immunoSEQ multiplex PCR. V and J calls and clone size are copied from that table; D and trimming were computed from the DNA. Here the sample spans roughly 500,000 clones, less than 90% being singletons. The receptor was isolated from a woman aged 60-75 years who had recovered from COVID-19. The sequenced material came from PBMCs or T cells enriched from blood (not recorded which).

Written as DNA, the CDR3 is TGTGCCAGCAGCCTTCTGAGCTCTGGAAACACCATATATTTT. Translation: CASSLLSSGNTIYF. J is TRBJ1-3 and V is TRBV16; D uncertain. This CDR3 contains 14 residues. Per the germline V gene, CDR1 is KGHSY and CDR2 is FQNENV. Trimming took off 4 bases at V and 0 bases at J, with 7 bases between the two ends.